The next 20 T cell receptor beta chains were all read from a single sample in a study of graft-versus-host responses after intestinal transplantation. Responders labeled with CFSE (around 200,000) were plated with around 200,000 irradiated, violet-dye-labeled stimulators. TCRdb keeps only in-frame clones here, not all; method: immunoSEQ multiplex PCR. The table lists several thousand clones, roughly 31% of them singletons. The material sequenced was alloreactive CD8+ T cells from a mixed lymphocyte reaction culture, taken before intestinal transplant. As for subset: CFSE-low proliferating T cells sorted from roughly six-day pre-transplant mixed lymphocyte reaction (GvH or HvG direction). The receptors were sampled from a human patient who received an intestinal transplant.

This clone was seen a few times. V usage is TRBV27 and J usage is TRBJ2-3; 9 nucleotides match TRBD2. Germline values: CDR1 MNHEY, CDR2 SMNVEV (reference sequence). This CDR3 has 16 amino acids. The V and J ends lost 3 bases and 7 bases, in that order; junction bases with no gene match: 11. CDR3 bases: TGTGCCAGCAGTTTTATAGCGGGAGCGTTTACGAATACGCAGTATTTT. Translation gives CASSFIAGAFTNTQYF.

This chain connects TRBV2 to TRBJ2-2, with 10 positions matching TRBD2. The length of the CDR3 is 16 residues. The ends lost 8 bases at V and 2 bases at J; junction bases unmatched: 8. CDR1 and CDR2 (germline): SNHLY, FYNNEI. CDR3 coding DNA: TGTGCCAGCTGGGGGGGACTAGCGACTAACACCGGGGAGCTGTTTTTT. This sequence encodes CASWGGLATNTGELFF. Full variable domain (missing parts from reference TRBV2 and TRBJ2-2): EPEVTQTPSHQVTQMGQEVILRCVPISNHLYFYWYRQILGQKVEFLVSFYNNEISEKSEIFDDQFSVERPDGSNFTLKIRSTKLEDSAMYFCASWGGLATNTGELFFGEGSRLTVL.

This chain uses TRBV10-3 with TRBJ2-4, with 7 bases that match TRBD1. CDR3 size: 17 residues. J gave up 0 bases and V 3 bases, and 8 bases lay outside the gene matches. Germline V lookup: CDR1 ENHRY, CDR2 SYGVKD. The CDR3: CAISDHKGALAKNIQYF. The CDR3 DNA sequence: TGTGCCATCAGTGACCACAAGGGGGCTCTAGCCAAAAACATTCAGTACTTC.

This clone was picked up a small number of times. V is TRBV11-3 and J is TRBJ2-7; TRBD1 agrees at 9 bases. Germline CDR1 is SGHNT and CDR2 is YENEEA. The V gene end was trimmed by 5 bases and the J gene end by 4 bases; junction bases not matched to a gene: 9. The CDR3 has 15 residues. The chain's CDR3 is CASSPQDRGNYEQYF. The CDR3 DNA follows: TGTGCCAGCAGCCCCCAGGACAGGGGAAATTACGAGCAGTACTTC.

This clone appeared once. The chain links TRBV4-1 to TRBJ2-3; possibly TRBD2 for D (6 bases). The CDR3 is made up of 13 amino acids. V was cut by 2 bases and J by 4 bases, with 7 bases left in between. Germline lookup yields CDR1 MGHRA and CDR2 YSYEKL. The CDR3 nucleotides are TGCGCCAGCAGCCAACCGGGGGCAGATACGCAGTATTTT. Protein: CASSQPGADTQYF.

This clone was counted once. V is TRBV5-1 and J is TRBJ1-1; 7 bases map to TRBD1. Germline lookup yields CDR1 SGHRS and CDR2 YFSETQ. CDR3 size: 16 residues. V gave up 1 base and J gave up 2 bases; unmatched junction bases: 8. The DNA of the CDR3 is TGCGCCAGCAGCTTGACATTCGGGACAGCCAACACTGAAGCTTTCTTT. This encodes CASSLTFGTANTEAFF. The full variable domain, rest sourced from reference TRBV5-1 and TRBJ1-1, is KAGVTQTPRYLIKTRGQQVTLSCSPISGHRSVSWYQQTPGQGLQFLFEYFSETQRNKGNFPGRFSGRQFSNSRSEMNVSTLELGDSALYLCASSLTFGTANTEAFFGQGTRLTVV.

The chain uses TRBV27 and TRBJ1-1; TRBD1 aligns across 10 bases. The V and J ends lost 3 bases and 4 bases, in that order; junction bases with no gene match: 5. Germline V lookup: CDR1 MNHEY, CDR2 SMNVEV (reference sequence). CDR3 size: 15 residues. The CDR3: CASSFGTGDGTEAFF. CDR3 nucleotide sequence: TGTGCCAGCAGTTTTGGGACAGGGGACGGCACTGAAGCTTTCTTT.

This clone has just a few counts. DNA of the CDR3: TGTGCCAGCAGCCAACAGTCGACTTCCTACAATGAGCAGTTCTTC. Its protein is CASSQQSTSYNEQFF. The chain combines TRBV4-2 with TRBJ2-1; D gene ambiguous. This CDR3 region has 15 residues. V was clipped by 2 bases and J by 1 base, with 9 bases between them. Germline V gene sequence: CDR1 LGHNA, CDR2 YNFKEQ.

The CDR3 loop is CASSQDPSGGSYEQYF. The CDR3 nucleotides are TGCGCCAGCAGCCAAGATCCCAGCGGGGGCTCCTACGAGCAGTACTTC. The chain recombines TRBV4-3 with TRBJ2-7, with 8 bases that match TRBD2. The CDR3 contains 16 residues. Germline-derived CDR1 and CDR2 are LGHNA and YSLEER. Trimming took 0 bases from V and 0 from J; bases not matched to a gene: 4.

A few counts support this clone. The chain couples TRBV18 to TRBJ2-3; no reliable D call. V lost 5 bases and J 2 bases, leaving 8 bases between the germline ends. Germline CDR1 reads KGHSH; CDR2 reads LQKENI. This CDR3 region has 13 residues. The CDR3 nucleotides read TGTGCCAGCTCATTTCAATTCACAGATACGCAGTATTTT. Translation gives CASSFQFTDTQYF.

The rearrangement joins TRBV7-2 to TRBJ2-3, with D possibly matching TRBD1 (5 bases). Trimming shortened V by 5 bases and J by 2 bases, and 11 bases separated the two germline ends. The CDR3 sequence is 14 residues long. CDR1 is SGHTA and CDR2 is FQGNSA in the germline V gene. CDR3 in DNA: TGTGCCAGCAGCCGGACAAAAAACACAGATACGCAGTATTTT. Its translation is CASSRTKNTDTQYF.

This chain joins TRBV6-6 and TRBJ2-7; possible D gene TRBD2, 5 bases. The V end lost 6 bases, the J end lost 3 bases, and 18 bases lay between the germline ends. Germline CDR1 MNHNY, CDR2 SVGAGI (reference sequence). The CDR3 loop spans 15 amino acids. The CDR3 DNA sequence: TGTGCCAGCAGCCCGAGTCTCCTCCGGGGCTACGAGCAGTACTTC. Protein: CASSPSLLRGYEQYF.

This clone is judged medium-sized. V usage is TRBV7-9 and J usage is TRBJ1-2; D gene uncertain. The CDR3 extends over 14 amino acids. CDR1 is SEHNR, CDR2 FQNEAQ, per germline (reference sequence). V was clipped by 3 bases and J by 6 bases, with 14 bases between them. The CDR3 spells CASSFGSGPDGYTF. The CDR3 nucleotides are TGTGCCAGCAGCTTTGGGAGCGGTCCGGATGGCTACACCTTC.

The CDR3 DNA reads TGTGCCAGCAGAACCAGGGGGACCAAAGAGACCCAGTACTTC. Translated, it gives CASRTRGTKETQYF. The chain uses TRBV7-8 and TRBJ2-5; 7 bases align to TRBD1. The CDR3 runs 14 residues. The germline CDR1 and CDR2 sequences are SGHVS and FQNEAQ. Losses at the gene ends were 6 bases for V and 3 bases for J; bases not matched to a gene: 7.

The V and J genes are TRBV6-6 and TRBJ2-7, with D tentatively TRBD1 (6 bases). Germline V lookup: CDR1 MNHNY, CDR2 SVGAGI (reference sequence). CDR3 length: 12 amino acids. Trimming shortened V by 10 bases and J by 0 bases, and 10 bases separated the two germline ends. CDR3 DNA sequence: TGTGCCACCTTGGACAGCTCCTACGAGCAGTACTTC. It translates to CATLDSSYEQYF.

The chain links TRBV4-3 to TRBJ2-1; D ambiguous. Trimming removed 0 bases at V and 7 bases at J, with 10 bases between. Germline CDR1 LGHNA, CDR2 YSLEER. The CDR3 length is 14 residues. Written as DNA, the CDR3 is TGCGCCAGCAGCCAAGAACGTTCGAGGAATGAGCAGTTCTTC. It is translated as CASSQERSRNEQFF.

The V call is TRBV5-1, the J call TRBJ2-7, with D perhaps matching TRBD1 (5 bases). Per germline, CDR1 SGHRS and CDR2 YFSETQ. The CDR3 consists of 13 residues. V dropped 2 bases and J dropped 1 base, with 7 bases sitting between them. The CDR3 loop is CASSLTGSYEQYF. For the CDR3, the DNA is TGCGCCAGCAGCTTAACAGGATCCTACGAGCAGTACTTC.

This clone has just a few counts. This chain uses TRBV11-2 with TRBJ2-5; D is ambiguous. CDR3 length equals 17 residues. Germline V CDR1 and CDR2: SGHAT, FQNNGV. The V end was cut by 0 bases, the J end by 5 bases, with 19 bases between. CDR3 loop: CASSLDFGVRGWETQYF. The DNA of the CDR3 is TGTGCCAGCAGCTTAGATTTTGGAGTCAGAGGCTGGGAGACCCAGTACTTC. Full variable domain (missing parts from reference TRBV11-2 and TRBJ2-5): EAGVAQSPRYKIIEKRQSVAFWCNPISGHATLYWYQQILGQGPKLLIQFQNNGVVDDSQLPKDRFSAERLKGVDSTLKIQPAKLEDSAVYLCASSLDFGVRGWETQYFGPGTRLLVL.

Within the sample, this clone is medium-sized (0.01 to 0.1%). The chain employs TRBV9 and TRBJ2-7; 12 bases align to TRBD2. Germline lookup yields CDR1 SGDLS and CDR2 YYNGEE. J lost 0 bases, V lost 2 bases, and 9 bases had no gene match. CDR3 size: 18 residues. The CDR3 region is CASSVGGLAGSSSYEQYF. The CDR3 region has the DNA TGTGCCAGCAGCGTGGGTGGACTAGCGGGGTCGAGCTCCTACGAGCAGTACTTC.

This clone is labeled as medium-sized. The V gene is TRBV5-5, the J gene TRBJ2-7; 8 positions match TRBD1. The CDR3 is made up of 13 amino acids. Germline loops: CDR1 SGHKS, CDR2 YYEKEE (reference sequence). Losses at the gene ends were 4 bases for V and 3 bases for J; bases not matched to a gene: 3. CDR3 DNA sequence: TGTGCCAGCAGCAAGGGACAGGTCTACGAGCAGTACTTC. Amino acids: CASSKGQVYEQYF. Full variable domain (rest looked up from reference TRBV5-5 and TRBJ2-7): DAGVTQSPTHLIKTRGQQVTLRCSPISGHKSVSWYQQVLGQGPQFIFQYYEKEERGRGNFPDRFSARQFPNYSSELNVNALLLGDSALYLCASSKGQVYEQYFGPGTRLTVT.